Included here is one T cell receptor (beta chain) sequence, with context. Antigen: not known. These data belong to a study of Graves' ophthalmopathy and Graves' hyperthyroidism. At the level of the study: Before any treatment was given, at initial diagnosis, peripheral blood was collected.

Diagnosis relied on clinical symptoms, serum thyroxine, TRAb, thyroid ultrasound and orbital computed tomography. RNA transcripts were the template, and TCR beta CDR3 regions were amplified from them. The first-round RT-PCR employed HTBI primers together with the Qiagen OneStep RT-PCR kit. A multiplex PCR was then performed as the second round. From the multiplex PCR reads, TCRdb called clonotypes with MiXCR, one entry per CDR3 protein. The repertoire holds 200,000 to 250,000 distinct CDR3 sequences, with roughly 21% as singletons. With 5 bases removed from V and 4 bases from J, the gap between germline ends came to 9 bases. Germline CDR1 and CDR2: SEHNR and FQNEAQ (reference sequence). The CDR3 runs 13 residues. General observations from the study: A majority of expanded thyroid clonotypes exceeding 0.001 frequency were likewise present in blood.

Source material: peripheral blood. V is TRBV7-9 and J is TRBJ1-5; D is uncertain. The TCR sequence derives from a woman in her 50s with Graves' ophthalmopathy. The CDR3: CASSRGLNQPQHF. Here the CDR3 DNA reads TGTGCCAGCAGCCGAGGGCTAAATCAGCCCCAGCATTTT.